The clone carrying this TCR beta chain was seen only once. What it recognizes is unknown. This CDR3 comprises 16 residues. With V trimmed by 5 bases and J by 9 bases, 10 bases remained unmatched. The germline CDR1 and CDR2 sequences are SGHNT and YENEEA. The entry originates in a study of Ad26.COV2.S vaccination and SARS-CoV-2 variants. Study details: The vaccine Ad26.COV2.S was put into the muscle once, or twice with 56 days between. Points from the study as a whole: Those who received the vaccine showed greater spike-specific TCR breadth than those given placebo.

Treatment indicated: around 19 received Ad26.COV2.S at low or high dose, single or two shots; 5 received placebo; per-sample allocation not given. The samples date from day 63 after the first vaccine or placebo injection. Repertoires were generated with immunoSEQ multiplex PCR, while TCRdb's copy carries only in-frame clones and drops some. The table shows hundreds of thousands of clones, with roughly 91% occurring only once. The receptor comes from a person between 18 and 65 years old who received the Ad26.COV2.S COVID-19 vaccine or a placebo. The material was peripheral blood, obtained in a trial of Ad26.COV2.S vaccine versus placebo. V gene TRBV11-3 combines with J gene TRBJ1-6; 10 bases are shared with TRBD1. In DNA, the CDR3 is TGTGCCAGCAGCCGTCCCATGGGGACAGGGGTTTCACCCCTCCACTTT. This codes for CASSRPMGTGVSPLHF.